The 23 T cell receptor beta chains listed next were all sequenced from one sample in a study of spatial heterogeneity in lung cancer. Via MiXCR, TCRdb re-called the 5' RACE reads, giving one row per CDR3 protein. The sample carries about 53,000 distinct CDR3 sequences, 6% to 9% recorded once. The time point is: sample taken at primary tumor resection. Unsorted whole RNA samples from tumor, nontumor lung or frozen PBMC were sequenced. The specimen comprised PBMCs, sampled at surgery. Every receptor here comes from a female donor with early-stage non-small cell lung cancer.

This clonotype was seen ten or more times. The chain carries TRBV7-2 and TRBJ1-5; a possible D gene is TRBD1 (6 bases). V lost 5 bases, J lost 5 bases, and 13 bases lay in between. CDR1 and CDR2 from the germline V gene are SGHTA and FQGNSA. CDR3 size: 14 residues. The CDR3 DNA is TGTGCCAGCAGCCCCGCACAGGGACATCAGCCCCAGCATTTT. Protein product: CASSPAQGHQPQHF.

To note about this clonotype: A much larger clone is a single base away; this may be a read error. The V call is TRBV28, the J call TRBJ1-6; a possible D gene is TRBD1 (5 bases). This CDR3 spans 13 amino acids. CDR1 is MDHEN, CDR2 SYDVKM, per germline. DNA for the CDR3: TGTGCCAGCGGGCCAGGATATATTGGGACCCTCTACTTT. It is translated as CASGPGYIGTLYF.

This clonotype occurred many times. The CDR3 DNA follows: TGCAGTGCTAGGGGGTCAGCAACTAATGAAAAACTGTTTTTT. It codes for CSARGSATNEKLFF. The chain combines TRBV20-1 with TRBJ1-4; D is ambiguous. CDR1 is DFQATT, CDR2 SNEGSKA, per germline (reference sequence). The CDR3 contains 14 residues. The V end was cut by 3 bases, the J end by 0 bases, with 8 bases between.

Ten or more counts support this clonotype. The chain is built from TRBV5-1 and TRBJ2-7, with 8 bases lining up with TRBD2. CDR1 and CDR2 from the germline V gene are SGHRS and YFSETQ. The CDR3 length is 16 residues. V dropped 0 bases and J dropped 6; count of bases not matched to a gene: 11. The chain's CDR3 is CASSLDGGGPLGEQYF. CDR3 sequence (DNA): TGCGCCAGCAGCTTGGATGGCGGGGGGCCGCTGGGCGAGCAGTACTTC.

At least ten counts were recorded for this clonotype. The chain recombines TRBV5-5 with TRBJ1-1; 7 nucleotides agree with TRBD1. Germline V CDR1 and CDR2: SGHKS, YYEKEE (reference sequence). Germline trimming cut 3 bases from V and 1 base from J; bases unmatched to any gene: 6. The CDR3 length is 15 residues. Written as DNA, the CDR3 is TGTGCCAGCAGCTCCAGGACAGGCCCGAACACTGAAGCTTTCTTT. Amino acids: CASSSRTGPNTEAFF.

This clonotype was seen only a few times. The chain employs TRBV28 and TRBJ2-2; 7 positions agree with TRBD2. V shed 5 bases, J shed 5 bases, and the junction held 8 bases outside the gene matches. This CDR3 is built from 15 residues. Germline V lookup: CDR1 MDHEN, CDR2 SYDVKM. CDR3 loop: CASSRRTSRTGELFF. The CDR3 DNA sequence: TGTGCCAGCAGTCGGAGGACTAGTCGGACCGGGGAGCTGTTTTTT. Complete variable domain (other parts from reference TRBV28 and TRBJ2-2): DVKVTQSSRYLVKRTGEKVFLECVQDMDHENMFWYRQDPGLGLRLIYFSYDVKMKEKGDIPEGYSVSREKKERFSLILESASTNQTSMYLCASSRRTSRTGELFFGEGSRLTVL.

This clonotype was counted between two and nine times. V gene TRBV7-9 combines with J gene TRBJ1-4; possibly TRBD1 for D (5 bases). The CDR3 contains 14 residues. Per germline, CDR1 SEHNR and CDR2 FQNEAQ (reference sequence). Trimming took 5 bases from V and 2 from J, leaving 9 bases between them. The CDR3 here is CASSRGGTNEKLFF. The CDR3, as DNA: TGTGCCAGCAGCAGGGGCGGCACTAATGAAAAACTGTTTTTT.

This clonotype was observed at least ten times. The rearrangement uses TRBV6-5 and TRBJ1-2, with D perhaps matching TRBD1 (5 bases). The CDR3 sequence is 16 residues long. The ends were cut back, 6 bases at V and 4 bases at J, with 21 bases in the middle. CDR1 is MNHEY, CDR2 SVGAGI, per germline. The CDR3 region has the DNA TGTGCCAGCAGCCGGGGGGGGATCGGGACCGGCTATGGCTACACCTTC. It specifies CASSRGGIGTGYGYTF.

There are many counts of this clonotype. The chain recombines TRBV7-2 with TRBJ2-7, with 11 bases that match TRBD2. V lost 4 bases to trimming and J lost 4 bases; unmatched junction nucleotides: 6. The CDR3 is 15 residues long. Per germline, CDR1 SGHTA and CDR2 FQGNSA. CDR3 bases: TGTGCCAGCAGCTATACTAGCGGGGGAGGATACGAGCAGTACTTC. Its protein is CASSYTSGGGYEQYF.

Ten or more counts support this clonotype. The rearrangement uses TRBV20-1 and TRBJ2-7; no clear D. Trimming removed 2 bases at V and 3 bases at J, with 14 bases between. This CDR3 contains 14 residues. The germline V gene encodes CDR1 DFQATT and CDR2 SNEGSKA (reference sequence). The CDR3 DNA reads TGCAGTGCTAGACCCTTTCGGAGAGTCTACGAGCAGTACTTC. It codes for CSARPFRRVYEQYF.

The CDR3 spells CASRRAGGTDTQYF. The CDR3 nucleotides are TGTGCCAGCAGGAGGGCCGGGGGGACAGATACGCAGTATTTT. This rearrangement joins TRBV11-1 to TRBJ2-3, with TRBD2 identical over 7 bases. This CDR3 region has 14 residues. Unmatched junction bases numbered 6, after V lost 6 bases and J lost 3 bases. CDR1 and CDR2 from the germline V gene are SGHAT and FQDESV (reference sequence).

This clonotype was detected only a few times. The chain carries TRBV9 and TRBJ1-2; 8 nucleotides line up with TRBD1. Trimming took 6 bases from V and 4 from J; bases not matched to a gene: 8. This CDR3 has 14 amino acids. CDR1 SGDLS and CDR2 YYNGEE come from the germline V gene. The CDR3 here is CASTRDRLGYGYTF. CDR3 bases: TGTGCCAGCACGCGGGACAGGCTTGGCTATGGCTACACCTTC.

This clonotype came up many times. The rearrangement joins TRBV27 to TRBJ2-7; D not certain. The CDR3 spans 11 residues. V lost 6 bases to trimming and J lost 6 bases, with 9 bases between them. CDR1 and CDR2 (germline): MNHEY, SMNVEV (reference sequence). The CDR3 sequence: CASRVPREQYF. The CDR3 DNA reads TGTGCCAGCAGAGTTCCTCGCGAGCAGTACTTC.

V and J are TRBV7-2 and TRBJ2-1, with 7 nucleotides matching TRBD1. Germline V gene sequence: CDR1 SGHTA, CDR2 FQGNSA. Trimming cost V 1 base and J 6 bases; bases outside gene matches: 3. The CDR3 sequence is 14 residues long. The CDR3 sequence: CASSLGWTGNEQFF. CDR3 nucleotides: TGTGCCAGCAGCTTAGGGTGGACAGGCAATGAGCAGTTCTTC.

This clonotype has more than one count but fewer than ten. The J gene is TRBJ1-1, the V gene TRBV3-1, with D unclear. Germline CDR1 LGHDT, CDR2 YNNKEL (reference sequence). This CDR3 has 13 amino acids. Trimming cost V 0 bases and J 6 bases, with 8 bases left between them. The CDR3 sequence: CASSQDVQAEAFF. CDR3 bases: TGTGCCAGCAGCCAAGATGTCCAGGCTGAAGCTTTCTTT.

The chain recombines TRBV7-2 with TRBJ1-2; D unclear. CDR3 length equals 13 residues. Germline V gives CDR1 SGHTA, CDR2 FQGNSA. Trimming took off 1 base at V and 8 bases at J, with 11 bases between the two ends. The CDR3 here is CASSLGVARGYTF. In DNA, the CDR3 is TGTGCCAGCAGCTTAGGGGTTGCCCGGGGCTACACCTTC.

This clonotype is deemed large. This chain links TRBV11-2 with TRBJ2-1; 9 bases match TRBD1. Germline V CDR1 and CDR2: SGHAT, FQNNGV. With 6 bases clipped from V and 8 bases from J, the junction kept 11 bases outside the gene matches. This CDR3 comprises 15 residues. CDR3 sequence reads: CASSSLTHRGHEQFF. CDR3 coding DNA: TGTGCCAGCAGTTCCTTAACGCACAGGGGGCATGAGCAGTTCTTC.

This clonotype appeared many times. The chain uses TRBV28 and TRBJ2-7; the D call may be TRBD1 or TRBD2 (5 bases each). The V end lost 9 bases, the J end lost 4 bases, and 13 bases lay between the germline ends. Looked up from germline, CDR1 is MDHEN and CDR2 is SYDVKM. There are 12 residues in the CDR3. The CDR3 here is CASSGTVYEQYF. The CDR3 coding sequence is TGTGCCAGTTCCGGGACGGTATACGAGCAGTACTTC.

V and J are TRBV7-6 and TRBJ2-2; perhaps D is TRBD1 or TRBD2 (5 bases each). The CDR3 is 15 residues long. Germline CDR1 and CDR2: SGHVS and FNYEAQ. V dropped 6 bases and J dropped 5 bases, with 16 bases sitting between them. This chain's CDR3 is CASRPGGPRTGELFF. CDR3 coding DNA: TGTGCCAGCAGACCTGGGGGTCCTAGGACCGGGGAGCTGTTTTTT.

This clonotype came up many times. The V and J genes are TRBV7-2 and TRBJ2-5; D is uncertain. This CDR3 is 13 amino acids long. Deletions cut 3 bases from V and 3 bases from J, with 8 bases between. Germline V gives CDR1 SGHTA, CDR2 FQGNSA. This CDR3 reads CASSFYTEETQYF. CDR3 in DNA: TGTGCCAGCAGCTTCTACACCGAAGAGACCCAGTACTTC.

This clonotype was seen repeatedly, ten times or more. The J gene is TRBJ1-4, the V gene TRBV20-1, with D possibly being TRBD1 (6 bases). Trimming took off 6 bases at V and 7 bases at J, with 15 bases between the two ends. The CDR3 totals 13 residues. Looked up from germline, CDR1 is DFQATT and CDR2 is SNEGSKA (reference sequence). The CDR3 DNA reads TGCAGTGCCGAGGGGGGGCTGAGTGAAAAACTGTTTTTT. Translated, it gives CSAEGGLSEKLFF.

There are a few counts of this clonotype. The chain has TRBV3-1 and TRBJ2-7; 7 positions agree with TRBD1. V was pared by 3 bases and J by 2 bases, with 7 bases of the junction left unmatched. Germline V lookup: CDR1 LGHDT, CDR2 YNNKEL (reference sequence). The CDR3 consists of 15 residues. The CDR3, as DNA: TGTGCCAGCAGCCATCCGGGACAGCCAACCTACGAGCAGTACTTC. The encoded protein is CASSHPGQPTYEQYF.

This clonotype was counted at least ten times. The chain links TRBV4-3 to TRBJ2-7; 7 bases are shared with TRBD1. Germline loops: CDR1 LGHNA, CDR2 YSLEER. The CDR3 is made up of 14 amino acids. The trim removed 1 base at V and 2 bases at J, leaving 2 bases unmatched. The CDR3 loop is CASSQGTGPYEQYF. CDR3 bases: TGCGCCAGCAGCCAAGGGACAGGCCCCTACGAGCAGTACTTC.